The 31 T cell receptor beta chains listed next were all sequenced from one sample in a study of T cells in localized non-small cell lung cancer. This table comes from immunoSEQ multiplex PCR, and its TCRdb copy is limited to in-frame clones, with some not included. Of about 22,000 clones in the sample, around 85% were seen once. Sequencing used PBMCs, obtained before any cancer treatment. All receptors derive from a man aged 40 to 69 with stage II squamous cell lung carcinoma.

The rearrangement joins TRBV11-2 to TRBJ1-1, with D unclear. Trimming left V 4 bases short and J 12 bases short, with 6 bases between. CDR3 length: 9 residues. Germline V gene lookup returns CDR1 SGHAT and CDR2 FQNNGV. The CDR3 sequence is CASSSSTFF. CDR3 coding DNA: TGTGCCAGCAGCTCCAGCACTTTCTTT. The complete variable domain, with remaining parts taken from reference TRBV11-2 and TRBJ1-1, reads EAGVAQSPRYKIIEKRQSVAFWCNPISGHATLYWYQQILGQGPKLLIQFQNNGVVDDSQLPKDRFSAERLKGVDSTLKIQPAKLEDSAVYLCASSSSTFFGQGTRLTVV.

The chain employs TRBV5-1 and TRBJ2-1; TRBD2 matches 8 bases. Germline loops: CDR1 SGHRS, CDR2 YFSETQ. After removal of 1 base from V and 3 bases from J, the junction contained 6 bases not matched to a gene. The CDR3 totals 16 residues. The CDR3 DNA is TGCGCCAGCAGCTTGAGTTTAGGGACTAGCTACAATGAGCAGTTCTTC. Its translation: CASSLSLGTSYNEQFF.

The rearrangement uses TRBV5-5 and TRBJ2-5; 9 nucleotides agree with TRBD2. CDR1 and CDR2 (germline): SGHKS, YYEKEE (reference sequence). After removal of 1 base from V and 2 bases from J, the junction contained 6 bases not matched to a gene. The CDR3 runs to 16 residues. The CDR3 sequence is CASSLPREGSQETQYF. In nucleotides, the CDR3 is TGTGCCAGCAGCTTGCCGCGGGAGGGGTCTCAAGAGACCCAGTACTTC.

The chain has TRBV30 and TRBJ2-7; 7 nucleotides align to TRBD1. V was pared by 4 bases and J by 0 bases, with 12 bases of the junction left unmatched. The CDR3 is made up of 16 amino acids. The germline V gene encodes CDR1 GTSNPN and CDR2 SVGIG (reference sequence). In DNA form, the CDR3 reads TGTGCCTGGACCAAAGCAGGGACAGTAAACTCCTACGAGCAGTACTTC. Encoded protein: CAWTKAGTVNSYEQYF.

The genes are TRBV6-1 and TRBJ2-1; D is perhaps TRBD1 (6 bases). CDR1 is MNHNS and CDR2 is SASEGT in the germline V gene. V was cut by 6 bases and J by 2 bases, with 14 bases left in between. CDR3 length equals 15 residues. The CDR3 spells CASSPQGNTYNEQFF. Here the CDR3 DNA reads TGTGCCAGCAGCCCTCAGGGGAACACCTACAATGAGCAGTTCTTC.

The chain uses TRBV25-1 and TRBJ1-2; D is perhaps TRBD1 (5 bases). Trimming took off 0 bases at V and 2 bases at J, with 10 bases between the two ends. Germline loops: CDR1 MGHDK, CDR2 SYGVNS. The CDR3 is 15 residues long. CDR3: CASSEYGGKNYGYTF. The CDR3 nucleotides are TGTGCCAGCAGTGAATACGGGGGGAAGAACTATGGCTACACCTTC.

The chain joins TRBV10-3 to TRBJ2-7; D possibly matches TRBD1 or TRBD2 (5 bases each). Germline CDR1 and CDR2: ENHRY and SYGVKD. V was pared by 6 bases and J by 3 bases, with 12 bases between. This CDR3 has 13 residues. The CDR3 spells CAIREDTHYEQYF. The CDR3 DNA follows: TGTGCCATCAGGGAGGACACCCACTACGAGCAGTACTTC.

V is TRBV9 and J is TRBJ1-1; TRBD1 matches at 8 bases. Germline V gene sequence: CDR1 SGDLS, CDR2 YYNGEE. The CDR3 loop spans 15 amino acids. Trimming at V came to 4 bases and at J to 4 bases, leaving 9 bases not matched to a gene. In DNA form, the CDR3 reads TGTGCCAGCAGCTCGACCGGACAGGGCGGCACTGAAGCTTTCTTT. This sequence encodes CASSSTGQGGTEAFF.

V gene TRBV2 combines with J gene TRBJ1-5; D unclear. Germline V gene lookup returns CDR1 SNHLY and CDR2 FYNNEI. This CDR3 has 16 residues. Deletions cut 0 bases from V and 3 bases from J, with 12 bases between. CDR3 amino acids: CASSEALLRHNQPQHF. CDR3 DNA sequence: TGTGCCAGCAGTGAAGCGCTTCTGAGGCACAATCAGCCCCAGCATTTT.

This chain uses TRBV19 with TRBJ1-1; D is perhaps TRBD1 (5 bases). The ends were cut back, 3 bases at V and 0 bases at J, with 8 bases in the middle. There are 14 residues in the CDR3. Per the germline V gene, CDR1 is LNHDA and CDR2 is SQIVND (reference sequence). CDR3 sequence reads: CASSMGRLNTEAFF. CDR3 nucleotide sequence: TGTGCCAGTAGTATGGGACGCCTGAACACTGAAGCTTTCTTT.

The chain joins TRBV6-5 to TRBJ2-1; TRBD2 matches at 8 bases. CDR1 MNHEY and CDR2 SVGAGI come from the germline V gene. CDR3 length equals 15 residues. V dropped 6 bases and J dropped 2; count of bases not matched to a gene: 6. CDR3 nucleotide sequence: TGTGCCAGCAGCACCGGGACTAGGACCTACAATGAGCAGTTCTTC. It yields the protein CASSTGTRTYNEQFF.

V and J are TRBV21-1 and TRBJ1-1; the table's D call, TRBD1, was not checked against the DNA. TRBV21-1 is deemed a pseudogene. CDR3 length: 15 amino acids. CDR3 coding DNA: TGTGCCAGCAGCAAAAAGAGGACAGTGAACACTGAAGCTTTCTTT. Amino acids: CASSKKRTVNTEAFF.

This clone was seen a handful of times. For the CDR3, the DNA is TGTGCCAGCAGGGGACTAGCGGATAGCTCCTACGAGCAGTACTTC. Its translation is CASRGLADSSYEQYF. V and J are TRBV28 and TRBJ2-7, with 11 bases aligning to TRBD2. With V trimmed by 6 bases and J by 0 bases, 4 bases remained unmatched. Germline-derived CDR1 and CDR2 are MDHEN and SYDVKM. This CDR3 spans 15 amino acids.

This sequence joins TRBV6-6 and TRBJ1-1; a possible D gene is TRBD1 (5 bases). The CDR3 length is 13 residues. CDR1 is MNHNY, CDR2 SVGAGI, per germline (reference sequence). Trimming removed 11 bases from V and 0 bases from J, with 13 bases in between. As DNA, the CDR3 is TGTGCCCCTGGGACGGGCATGAACACTGAAGCTTTCTTT. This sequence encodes CAPGTGMNTEAFF.

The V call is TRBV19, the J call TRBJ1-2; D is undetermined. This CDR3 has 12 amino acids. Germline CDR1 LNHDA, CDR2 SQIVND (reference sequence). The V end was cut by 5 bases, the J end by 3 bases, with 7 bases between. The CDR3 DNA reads TGTGCCAGTAGTCCGGGAGACTATGGCTACACCTTC. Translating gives CASSPGDYGYTF. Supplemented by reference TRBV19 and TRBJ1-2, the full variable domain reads DGGITQSPKYLFRKEGQNVTLSCEQNLNHDAMYWYRQDPGQGLRLIYYSQIVNDFQKGDIAEGYSVSREKKESFPLTVTSAQKNPTAFYLCASSPGDYGYTFGSGTRLTVV.

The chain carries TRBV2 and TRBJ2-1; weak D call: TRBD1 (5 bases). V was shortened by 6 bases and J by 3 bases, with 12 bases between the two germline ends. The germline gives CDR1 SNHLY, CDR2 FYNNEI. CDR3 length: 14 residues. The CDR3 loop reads CASRARVIYNEQFF. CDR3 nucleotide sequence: TGTGCCAGCAGGGCCAGGGTAATCTACAATGAGCAGTTCTTC.

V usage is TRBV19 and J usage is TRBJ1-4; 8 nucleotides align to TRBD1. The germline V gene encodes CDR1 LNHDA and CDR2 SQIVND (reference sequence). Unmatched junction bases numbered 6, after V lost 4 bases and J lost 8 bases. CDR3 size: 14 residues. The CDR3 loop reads CASSKDREGEKLFF. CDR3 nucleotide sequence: TGTGCCAGTAGTAAGGACAGGGAAGGGGAAAAACTGTTTTTT.

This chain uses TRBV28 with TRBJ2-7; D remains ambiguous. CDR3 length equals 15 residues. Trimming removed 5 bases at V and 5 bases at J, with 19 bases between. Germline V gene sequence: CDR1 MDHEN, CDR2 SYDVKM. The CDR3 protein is CASSLGSENSDEQYF. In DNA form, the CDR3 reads TGTGCCAGCAGTCTGGGGTCAGAGAATTCCGACGAGCAGTACTTC.

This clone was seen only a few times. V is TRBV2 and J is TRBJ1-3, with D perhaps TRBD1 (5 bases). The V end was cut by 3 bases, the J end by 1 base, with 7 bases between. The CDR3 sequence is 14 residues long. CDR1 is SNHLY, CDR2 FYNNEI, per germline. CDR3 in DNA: TGTGCCAGCAGTGAGGACAAATCTGGAAACACCATATATTTT. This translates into CASSEDKSGNTIYF.

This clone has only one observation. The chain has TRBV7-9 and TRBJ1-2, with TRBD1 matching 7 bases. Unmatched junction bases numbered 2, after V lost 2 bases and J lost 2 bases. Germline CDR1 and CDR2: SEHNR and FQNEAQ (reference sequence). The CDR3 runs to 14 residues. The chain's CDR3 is CASSLQGVNYGYTF. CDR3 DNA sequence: TGTGCCAGCAGCTTACAGGGGGTGAACTATGGCTACACCTTC. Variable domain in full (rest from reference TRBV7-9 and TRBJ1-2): DTGVSQNPRHKITKRGQNVTFRCDPISEHNRLYWYRQTLGQGPEFLTYFQNEAQLEKSRLLSDRFSAERPKGSFSTLEIQRTEQGDSAMYLCASSLQGVNYGYTFGSGTRLTVV.

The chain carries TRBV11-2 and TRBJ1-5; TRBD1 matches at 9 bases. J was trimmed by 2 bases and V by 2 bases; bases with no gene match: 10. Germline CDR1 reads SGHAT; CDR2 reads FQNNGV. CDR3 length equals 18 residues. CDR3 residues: CASSLNPPGQGGNQPQHF. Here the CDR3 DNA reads TGTGCCAGCAGCTTAAACCCCCCGGGACAGGGTGGCAATCAGCCCCAGCATTTT.

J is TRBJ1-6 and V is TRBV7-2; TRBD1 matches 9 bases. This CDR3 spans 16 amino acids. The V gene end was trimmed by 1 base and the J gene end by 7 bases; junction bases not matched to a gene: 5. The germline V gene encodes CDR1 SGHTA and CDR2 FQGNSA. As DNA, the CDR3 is TGTGCCAGCAGCTTAGTAGGACAGGGGTGGAATTCACCCCTCCACTTT. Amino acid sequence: CASSLVGQGWNSPLHF.

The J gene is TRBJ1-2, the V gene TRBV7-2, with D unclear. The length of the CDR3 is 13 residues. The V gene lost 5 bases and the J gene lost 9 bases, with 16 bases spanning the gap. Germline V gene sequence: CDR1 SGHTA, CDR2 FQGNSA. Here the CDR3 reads CASSPFGQNSYTF. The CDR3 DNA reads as TGTGCCAGCAGCCCCTTTGGGCAAAATAGCTACACCTTC.

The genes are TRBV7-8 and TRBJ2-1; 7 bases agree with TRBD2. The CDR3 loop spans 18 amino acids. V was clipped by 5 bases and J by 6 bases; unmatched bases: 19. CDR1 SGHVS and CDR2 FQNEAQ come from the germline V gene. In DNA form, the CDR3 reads TGTGCCAGCAGCCTATCAAAACTGGGACTACCTCTCTCCAATGAGCAGTTCTTC. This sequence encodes CASSLSKLGLPLSNEQFF.

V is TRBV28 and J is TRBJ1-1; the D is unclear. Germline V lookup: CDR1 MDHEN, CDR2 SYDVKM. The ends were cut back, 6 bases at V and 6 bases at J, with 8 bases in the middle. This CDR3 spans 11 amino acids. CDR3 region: CASRESAEAFF. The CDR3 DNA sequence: TGTGCCAGCAGGGAATCCGCTGAAGCTTTCTTT.

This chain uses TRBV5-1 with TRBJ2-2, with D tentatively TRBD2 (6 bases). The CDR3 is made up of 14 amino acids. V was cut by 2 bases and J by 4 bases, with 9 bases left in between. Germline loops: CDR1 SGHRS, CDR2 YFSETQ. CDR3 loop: CASSFAGLTGELFF. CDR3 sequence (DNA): TGCGCCAGCAGCTTCGCGGGGCTCACCGGGGAGCTGTTTTTT.

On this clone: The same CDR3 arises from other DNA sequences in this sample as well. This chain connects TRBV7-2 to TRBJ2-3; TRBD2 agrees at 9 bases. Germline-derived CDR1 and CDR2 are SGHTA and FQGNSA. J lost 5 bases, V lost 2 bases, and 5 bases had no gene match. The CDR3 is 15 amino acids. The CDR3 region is CASSLTSGLGDTQYF. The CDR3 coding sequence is TGTGCCAGCAGCTTAACTAGCGGGCTGGGAGATACGCAGTATTTT.

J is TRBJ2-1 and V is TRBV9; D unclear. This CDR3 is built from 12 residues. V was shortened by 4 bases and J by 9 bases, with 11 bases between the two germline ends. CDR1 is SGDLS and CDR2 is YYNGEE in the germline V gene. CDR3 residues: CASSFVSGEQFF. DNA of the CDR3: TGTGCCAGCAGCTTTGTGTCGGGTGAGCAGTTCTTC. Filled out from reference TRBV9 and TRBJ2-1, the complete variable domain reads DSGVTQTPKHLITATGQRVTLRCSPRSGDLSVYWYQQSLDQGLQFLIQYYNGEERAKGNILERFSAQQFPDLHSELNLSSLELGDSALYFCASSFVSGEQFFGPGTRLTVL.

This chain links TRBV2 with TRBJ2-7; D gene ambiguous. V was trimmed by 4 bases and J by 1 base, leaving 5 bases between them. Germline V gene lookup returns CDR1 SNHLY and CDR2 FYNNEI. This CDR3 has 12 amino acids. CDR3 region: CASSGPSYEQYF. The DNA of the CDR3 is TGTGCCAGCAGTGGGCCATCCTACGAGCAGTACTTC.

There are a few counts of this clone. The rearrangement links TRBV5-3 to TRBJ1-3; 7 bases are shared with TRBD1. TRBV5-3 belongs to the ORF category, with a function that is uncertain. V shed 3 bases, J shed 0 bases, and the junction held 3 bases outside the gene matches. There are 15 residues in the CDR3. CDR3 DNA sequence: TGTGCCAGAAGCTCGGGACAGATCTCTGGAAACACCATATATTTT. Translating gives CARSSGQISGNTIYF.

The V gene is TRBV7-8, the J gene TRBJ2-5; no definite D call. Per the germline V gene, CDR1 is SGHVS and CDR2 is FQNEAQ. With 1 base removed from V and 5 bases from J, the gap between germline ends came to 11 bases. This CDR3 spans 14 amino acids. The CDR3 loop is CASSLEVAGETQYF. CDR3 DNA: TGTGCCAGCAGCTTAGAGGTAGCTGGGGAGACCCAGTACTTC.